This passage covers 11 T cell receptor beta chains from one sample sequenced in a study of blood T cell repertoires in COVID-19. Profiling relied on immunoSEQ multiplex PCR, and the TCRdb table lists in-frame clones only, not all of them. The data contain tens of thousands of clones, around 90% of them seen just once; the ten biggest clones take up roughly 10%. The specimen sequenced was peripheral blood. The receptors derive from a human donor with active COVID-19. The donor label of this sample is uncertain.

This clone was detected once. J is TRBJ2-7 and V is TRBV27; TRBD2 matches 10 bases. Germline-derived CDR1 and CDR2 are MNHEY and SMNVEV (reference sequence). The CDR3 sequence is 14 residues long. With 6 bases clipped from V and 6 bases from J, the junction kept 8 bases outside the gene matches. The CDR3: CASSRASGRTEQYF. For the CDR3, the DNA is TGTGCCAGCAGCCGCGCTAGCGGGAGAACCGAGCAGTACTTC.

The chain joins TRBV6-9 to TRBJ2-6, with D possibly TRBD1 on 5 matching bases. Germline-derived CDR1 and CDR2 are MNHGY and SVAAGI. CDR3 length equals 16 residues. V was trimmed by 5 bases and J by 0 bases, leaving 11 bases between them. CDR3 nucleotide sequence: TGTGCCAGCAGTATGACAGCGAACTCTGGGGCCAACGTCCTGACTTTC. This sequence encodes CASSMTANSGANVLTF.

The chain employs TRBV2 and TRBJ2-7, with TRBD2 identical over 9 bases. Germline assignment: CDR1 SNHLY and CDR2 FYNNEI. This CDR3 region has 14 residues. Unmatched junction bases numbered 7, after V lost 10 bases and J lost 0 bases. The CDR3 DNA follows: TGTGCCACAAAGACTAGCGGAAGCTCCTACGAGCAGTACTTC. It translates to CATKTSGSSYEQYF.

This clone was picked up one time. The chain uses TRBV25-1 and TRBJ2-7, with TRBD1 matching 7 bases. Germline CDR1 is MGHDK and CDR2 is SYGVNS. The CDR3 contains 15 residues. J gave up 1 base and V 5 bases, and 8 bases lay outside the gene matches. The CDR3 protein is CASSTGTASSYEQYF. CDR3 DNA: TGTGCCAGCAGTACCGGGACAGCGAGTTCCTACGAGCAGTACTTC.

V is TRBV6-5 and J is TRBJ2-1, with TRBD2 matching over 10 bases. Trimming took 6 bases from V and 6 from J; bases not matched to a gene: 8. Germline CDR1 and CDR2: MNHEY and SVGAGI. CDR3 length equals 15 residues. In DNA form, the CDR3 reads TGTGCCAGCAGCTTAGGACTAGCGGCCCTCAATGAGCAGTTCTTC. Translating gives CASSLGLAALNEQFF.

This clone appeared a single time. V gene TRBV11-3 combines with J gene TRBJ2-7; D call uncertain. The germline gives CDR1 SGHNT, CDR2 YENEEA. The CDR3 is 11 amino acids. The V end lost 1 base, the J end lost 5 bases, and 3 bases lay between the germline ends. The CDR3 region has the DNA TGTGCCAGCAGCTTAGCTCACGAGCAGTACTTC. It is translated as CASSLAHEQYF.

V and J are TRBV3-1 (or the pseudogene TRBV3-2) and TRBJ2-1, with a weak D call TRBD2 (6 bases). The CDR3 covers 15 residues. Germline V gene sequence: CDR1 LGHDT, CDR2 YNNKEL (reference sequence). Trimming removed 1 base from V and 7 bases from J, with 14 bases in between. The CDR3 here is CASSQGRLARNEQFF. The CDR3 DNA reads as TGTGCCAGCAGCCAAGGGCGGCTAGCGCGGAATGAGCAGTTCTTC.

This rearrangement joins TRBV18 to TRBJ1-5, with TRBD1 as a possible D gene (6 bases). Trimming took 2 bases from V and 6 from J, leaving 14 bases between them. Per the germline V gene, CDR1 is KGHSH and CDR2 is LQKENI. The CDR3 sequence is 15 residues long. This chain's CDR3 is CASSPSGRGGQPQHF. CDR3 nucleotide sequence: TGTGCCAGCTCACCATCGGGCAGGGGTGGTCAGCCCCAGCATTTT.

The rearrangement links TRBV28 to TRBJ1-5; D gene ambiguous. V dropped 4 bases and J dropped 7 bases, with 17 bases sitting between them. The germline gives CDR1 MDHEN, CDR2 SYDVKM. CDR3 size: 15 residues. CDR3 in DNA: TGTGCCAGCAGTTCATCCCGGGAGGTCGGCCAGCCCCAGCATTTT. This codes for CASSSSREVGQPQHF.

The CDR3 is CATSRGTGMDNQPQHF. For the CDR3, the DNA is TGTGCCACCAGCAGGGGGACAGGGATGGACAATCAGCCCCAGCATTTT. The rearrangement links TRBV15 to TRBJ1-5, with 9 bases that match TRBD1. CDR3 length: 16 amino acids. From germline, CDR1 is LNHNV and CDR2 YYDKDF (reference sequence). The V and J ends lost 3 bases and 3 bases, in that order; junction bases with no gene match: 6.

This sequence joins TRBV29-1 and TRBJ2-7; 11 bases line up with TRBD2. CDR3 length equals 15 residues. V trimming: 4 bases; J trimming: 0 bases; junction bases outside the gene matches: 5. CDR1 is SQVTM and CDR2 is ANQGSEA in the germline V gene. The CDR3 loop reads CSVGGTSGSSYEQYF. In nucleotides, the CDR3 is TGCAGCGTTGGCGGGACTAGCGGTTCCTCCTACGAGCAGTACTTC.